The 13 T cell receptor beta chains presented below share a single source sample, sequenced in a study of blood T cell repertoires in COVID-19. Method: immunoSEQ multiplex PCR; TCRdb's copy keeps in-frame clones and lacks some. The table includes around 270,000 clones, 80% to 90% detected once. The specimen sequenced was peripheral blood. The origin of the receptors is a man aged 35 to 55 with acute or convalescent COVID-19.

Of note for this clone: Other DNA sequences in this specimen translate into the identical CDR3. The J gene is TRBJ1-2, the V gene TRBV19; 7 positions agree with TRBD1. Germline loops: CDR1 LNHDA, CDR2 SQIVND (reference sequence). V trimming: 6 bases; J trimming: 3 bases; junction bases outside the gene matches: 4. The CDR3 is 13 residues long. CDR3 DNA: TGTGCCAGTAGCAGACAGGGAGACTATGGCTACACCTTC. Encoded protein: CASSRQGDYGYTF.

J is TRBJ1-1 and V is TRBV5-1, with 7 bases matching TRBD1. The V and J ends lost 4 bases and 5 bases, in that order; junction bases with no gene match: 14. The CDR3 has 16 amino acids. Germline CDR1 is SGHRS and CDR2 is YFSETQ. The CDR3 protein is CASSRRQGWGHTEAFF. The CDR3, as DNA: TGCGCCAGCAGCCGTAGACAGGGTTGGGGGCATACTGAAGCTTTCTTT.

The chain joins TRBV3-1 (or the pseudogene TRBV3-2) to TRBJ2-5; D may be TRBD2 (6 bases). Deletions cut 2 bases from V and 9 bases from J, with 25 bases between. The CDR3 has 17 amino acids. Germline V lookup: CDR1 LGHDT, CDR2 YNNKEL (reference sequence). The CDR3 DNA sequence: TGTGCCAGCAGCCAATTCATGGTCGGGGGACTGAGGAGCCCCCAGTACTTC. It encodes CASSQFMVGGLRSPQYF.

V gene TRBV4-2 combines with J gene TRBJ1-2; perhaps TRBD1 as D (6 bases). V lost 5 bases, J lost 1 base, and 17 bases lay in between. This CDR3 comprises 16 residues. Looked up from germline, CDR1 is LGHNA and CDR2 is YNFKEQ. The CDR3 loop reads CASSYSSGGLNYGYTF. DNA for the CDR3: TGTGCCAGCAGCTACTCTAGCGGGGGCCTTAACTATGGCTACACCTTC.

V usage is TRBV5-6 and J usage is TRBJ2-7, with 14 bases that match TRBD2. Germline CDR1 is SGHDT and CDR2 is YYEEEE. CDR3 length equals 16 residues. After removal of 4 bases from V and 2 bases from J, the junction contained 5 bases not matched to a gene. This CDR3 reads CASSLGLAGATYEQYF. The CDR3 DNA sequence: TGTGCCAGCAGCCTGGGACTAGCGGGGGCGACCTACGAGCAGTACTTC.

This chain uses TRBV5-4 with TRBJ2-2; 10 bases map to TRBD1. V shed 4 bases, J shed 5 bases, and the junction held 11 bases outside the gene matches. The CDR3 sequence is 17 residues long. Germline values: CDR1 SGHNT, CDR2 YYREEE (reference sequence). The CDR3 coding sequence is TGTGCCAGCAGCGCAGTGACAGGGGGCGCTGAGACCGGGGAGCTGTTTTTT. Protein sequence: CASSAVTGGAETGELFF.

The chain recombines TRBV29-1 with TRBJ1-4, with 10 bases fitting TRBD1. Germline-derived CDR1 and CDR2 are SQVTM and ANQGSEA. The trim removed 8 bases at V and 8 bases at J, leaving 8 bases unmatched. This CDR3 is 13 amino acids long. CDR3 protein: CSIPGQGREKLFF. The CDR3 nucleotides read TGCAGCATTCCGGGACAGGGGAGGGAAAAACTGTTTTTT.

This chain uses TRBV6-5 with TRBJ2-3; TRBD2 agrees at 7 bases. Germline V gives CDR1 MNHEY, CDR2 SVGAGI. With V trimmed by 8 bases and J by 5 bases, 13 bases remained unmatched. The CDR3 extends over 15 amino acids. The CDR3 nucleotides read TGTGCCAGCTGGGTTGGCGGGGGAGGAGTAGATACGCAGTATTTT. Its protein product is CASWVGGGGVDTQYF.

CDR3 region: CASSEPGKTSTDTQYF. DNA for the CDR3: TGTGCCAGCAGTGAACCGGGGAAAACTAGCACAGATACGCAGTATTTT. The chain is built from TRBV2 and TRBJ2-3; TRBD2 is a possible D gene (5 bases). V was clipped by 2 bases and J by 0 bases, with 12 bases between them. This CDR3 has 16 residues. Per germline, CDR1 SNHLY and CDR2 FYNNEI.

The rearrangement links TRBV27 to TRBJ2-3; TRBD2 matches at 10 bases. Trimming took 5 bases from V and 5 from J; bases not matched to a gene: 10. This CDR3 region has 16 residues. Germline-derived CDR1 and CDR2 are MNHEY and SMNVEV (reference sequence). CDR3 sequence: CASSGVSGGTRDTQYF. The CDR3 DNA follows: TGTGCCAGCAGTGGGGTTAGCGGGGGGACCAGAGATACGCAGTATTTT.

The rearrangement joins TRBV12-3 or TRBV12-4 to TRBJ1-2; D gene unclear. Deletions cut 3 bases from V and 10 bases from J, with 15 bases between. The CDR3 has 13 amino acids. The DNA for the CDR3 is TGTGCCAGCAGTTTGCCGAGTACGGTCTACTACACCTTC. Protein sequence: CASSLPSTVYYTF.

A note on this clone: Other DNA sequences within the sample encode an identical CDR3. CDR3: CAWSVLGGTEAFF. The DNA for the CDR3 is TGTGCCTGGAGTGTACTGGGGGGCACTGAAGCTTTCTTT. V and J are TRBV30 and TRBJ1-1, with TRBD1 as a possible D gene (5 bases). CDR1 is GTSNPN, CDR2 SVGIG, per germline (reference sequence). V was pared by 0 bases and J by 4 bases, with 9 bases between. This CDR3 is 13 amino acids long.

V is TRBV11-2 and J is TRBJ2-7; D is ambiguous. The CDR3 covers 11 residues. V lost 2 bases to trimming and J lost 8 bases, with 7 bases between them. Germline CDR1 SGHAT, CDR2 FQNNGV. The CDR3 region has the DNA TGTGCCAGCAGCTTACTGGAGAAGCAGTACTTC. It translates to CASSLLEKQYF.